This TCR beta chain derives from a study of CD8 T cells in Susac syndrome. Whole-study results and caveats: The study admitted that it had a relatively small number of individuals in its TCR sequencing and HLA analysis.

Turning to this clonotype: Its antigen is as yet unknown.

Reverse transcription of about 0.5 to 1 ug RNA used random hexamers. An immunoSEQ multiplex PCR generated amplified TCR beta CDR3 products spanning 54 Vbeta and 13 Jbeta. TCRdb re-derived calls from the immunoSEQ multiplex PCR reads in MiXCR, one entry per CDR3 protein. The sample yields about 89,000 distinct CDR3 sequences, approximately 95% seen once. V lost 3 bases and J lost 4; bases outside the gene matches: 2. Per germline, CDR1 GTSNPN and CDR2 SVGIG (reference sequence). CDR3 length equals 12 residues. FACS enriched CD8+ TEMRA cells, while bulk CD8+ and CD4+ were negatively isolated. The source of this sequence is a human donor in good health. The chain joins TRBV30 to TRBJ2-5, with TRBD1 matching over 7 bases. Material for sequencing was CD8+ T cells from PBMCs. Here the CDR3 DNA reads TGTGCCTGGAGAGGGACAGTAGAGACCCAGTACTTC. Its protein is CAWRGTVETQYF.